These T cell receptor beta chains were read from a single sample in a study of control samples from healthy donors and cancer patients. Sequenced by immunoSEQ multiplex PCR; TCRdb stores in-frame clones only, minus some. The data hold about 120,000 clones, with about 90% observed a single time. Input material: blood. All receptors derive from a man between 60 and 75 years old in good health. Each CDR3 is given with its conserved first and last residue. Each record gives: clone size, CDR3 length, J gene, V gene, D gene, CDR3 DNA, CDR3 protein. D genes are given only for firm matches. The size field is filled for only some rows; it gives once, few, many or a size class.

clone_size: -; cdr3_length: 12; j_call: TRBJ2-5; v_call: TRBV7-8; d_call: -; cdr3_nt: TGTGCCAGCAGCTCCTCCCAAGAGACCCAGTACTTC; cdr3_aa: CASSSSQETQYF
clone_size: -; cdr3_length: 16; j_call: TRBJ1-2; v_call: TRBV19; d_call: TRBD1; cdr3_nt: TGTGCCAGTAGTACCACCGGGACAGGGAGATACTATGGCTACACCTTC; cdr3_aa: CASSTTGTGRYYGYTF
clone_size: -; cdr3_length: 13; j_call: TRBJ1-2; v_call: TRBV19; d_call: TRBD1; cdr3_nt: TGTGCCATCTGGGTAGGGGGCGACTATGGCTACACCTTC; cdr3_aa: CAIWVGGDYGYTF
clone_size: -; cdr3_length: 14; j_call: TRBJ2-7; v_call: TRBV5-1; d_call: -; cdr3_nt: TGCGCCAGCAGCTTGCCTAACTACTCCTACGAGCAGTACTTC; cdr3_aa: CASSLPNYSYEQYF
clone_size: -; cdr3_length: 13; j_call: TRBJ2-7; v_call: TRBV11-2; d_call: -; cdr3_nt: TGTGCCAGCAGCTTAGGGGGCGAGTACGAGCAGTACTTC; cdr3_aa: CASSLGGEYEQYF
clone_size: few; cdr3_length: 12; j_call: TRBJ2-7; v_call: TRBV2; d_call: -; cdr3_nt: TGTGCCAGCAGTGAAGGCACAGCAAATCAGTACTTC; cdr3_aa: CASSEGTANQYF
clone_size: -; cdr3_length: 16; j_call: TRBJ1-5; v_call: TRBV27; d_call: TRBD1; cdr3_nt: TGTGCCAGCAGTCACTCGGGACAGGGGAACAATCAGCCCCAGCATTTT; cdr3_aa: CASSHSGQGNNQPQHF
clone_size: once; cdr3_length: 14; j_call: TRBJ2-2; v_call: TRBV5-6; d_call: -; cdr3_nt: TGTGCCAGCAGCCTGGGATTCAGAGGAGGGGAGCTGTTTTTT; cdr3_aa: CASSLGFRGGELFF
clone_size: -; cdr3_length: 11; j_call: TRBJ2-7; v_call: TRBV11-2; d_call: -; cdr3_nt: TGTGCCAGCAGCACCCTCTACGAGCAGTACTTC; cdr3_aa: CASSTLYEQYF
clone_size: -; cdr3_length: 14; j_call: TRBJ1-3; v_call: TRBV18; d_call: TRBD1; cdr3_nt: TGTGCCAGCTCCGGGACAGGGTTGAGAAACACCATATATTTT; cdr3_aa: CASSGTGLRNTIYF
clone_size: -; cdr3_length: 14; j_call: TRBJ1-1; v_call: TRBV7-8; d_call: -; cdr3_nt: TGTGCCAGCAGAAACAGGGACCAGAACACTGAAGCTTTCTTT; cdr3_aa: CASRNRDQNTEAFF
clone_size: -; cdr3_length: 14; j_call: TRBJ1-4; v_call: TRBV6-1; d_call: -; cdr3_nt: TGTGCCAGCAGTGACGCTGGATCCTATGAAAAACTGTTTTTT; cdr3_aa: CASSDAGSYEKLFF
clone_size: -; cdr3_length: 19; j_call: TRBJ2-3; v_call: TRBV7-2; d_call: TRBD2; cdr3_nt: TGTGCCAGCAGCTTCGGTCTAGCGGGGGGCCGAGGGCCGACAGATACGCAGTATTTT; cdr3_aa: CASSFGLAGGRGPTDTQYF
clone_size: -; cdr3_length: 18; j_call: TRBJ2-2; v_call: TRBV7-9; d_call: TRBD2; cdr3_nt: TGTGCCAGCAGCTTCCCTTCTAGCGGTTTTGAGGACACCGGGGAGCTGTTTTTT; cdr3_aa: CASSFPSSGFEDTGELFF
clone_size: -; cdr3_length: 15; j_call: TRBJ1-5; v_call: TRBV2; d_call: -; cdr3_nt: TGTGCCAGCAGTGATTCGGGGTTAGAGGTGCAGCCCCAGCATTTT; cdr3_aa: CASSDSGLEVQPQHF
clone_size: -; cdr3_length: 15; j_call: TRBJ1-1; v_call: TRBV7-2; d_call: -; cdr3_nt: TGTGCCAGCAGCTTAGTCCCAGGGGTGAACACTGAAGCTTTCTTT; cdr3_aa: CASSLVPGVNTEAFF
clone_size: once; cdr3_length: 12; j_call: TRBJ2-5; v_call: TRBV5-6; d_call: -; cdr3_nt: TGTGCCAGCAGCTTGGGAGGGACGACCCAGTACTTC; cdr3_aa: CASSLGGTTQYF
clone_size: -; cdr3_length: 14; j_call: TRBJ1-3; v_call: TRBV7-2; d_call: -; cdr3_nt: TGTGCCAGCAGCTTAGACGCCTCTGGAAACACCATATATTTT; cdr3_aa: CASSLDASGNTIYF
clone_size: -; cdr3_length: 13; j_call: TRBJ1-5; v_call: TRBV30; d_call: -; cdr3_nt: TGTGCCTGGAGTCCCTCACTAAATCAGCCCCAGCATTTT; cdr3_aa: CAWSPSLNQPQHF
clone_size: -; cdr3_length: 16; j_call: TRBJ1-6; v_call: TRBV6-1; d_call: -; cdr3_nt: TGTGCCAGCAGTGAAAGAGGGACGTCGGGGGGGTCACCCCTCCACTTT; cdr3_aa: CASSERGTSGGSPLHF
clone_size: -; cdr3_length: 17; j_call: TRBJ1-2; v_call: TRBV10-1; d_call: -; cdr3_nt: TGCGCCAGCAGTGAGTCGACAGCCAACAGGGCCCTCGTTGGCTACACCTTC; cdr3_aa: CASSESTANRALVGYTF
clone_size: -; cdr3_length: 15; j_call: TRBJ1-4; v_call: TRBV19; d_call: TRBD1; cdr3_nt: TGTGCCACCACGGACAGGGCCACGACTGGGGAAAAACTGTTTTTT; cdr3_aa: CATTDRATTGEKLFF
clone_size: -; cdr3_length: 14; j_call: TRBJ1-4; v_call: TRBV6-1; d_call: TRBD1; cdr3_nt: TGTGCCAGCAGTCTACAGGGGACTAATGAAAAACTGTTTTTT; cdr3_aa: CASSLQGTNEKLFF
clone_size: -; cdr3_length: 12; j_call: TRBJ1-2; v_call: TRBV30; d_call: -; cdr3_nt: TGTGCCTGGAGTTTGACGGCCTATGGCTACACCTTC; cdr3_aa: CAWSLTAYGYTF
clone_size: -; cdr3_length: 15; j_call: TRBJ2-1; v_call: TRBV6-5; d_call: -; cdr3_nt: TGTGCCAGCAGTTATGAGGGGTGGTCCTACAATGAGCAGTTCTTC; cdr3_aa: CASSYEGWSYNEQFF
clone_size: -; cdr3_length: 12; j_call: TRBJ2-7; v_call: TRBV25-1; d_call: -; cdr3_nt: TGTGCCAGCAGTGAAGGGTTCAGCGAGCAGTACTTC; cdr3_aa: CASSEGFSEQYF
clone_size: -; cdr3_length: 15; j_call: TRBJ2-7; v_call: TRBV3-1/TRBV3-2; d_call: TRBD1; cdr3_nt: TGTGCCAGCAGCCCTACAGGGGTCCTAACCTACGAGCAGTACTTC; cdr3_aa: CASSPTGVLTYEQYF
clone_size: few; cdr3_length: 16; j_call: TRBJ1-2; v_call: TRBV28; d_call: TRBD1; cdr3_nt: TGTGCCAGCAGTCCCGGGACAGGTTCGTTGGACTATGGCTACACCTTC; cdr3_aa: CASSPGTGSLDYGYTF
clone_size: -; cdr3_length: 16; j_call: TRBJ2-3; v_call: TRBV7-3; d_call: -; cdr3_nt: TGTGCCAGCAGCTCCCCCCAGGACAGACCCACCGATACGCAGTATTTT; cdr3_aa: CASSSPQDRPTDTQYF
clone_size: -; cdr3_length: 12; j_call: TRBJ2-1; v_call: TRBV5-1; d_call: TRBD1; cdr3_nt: TGCGCCAGCAGCTTTGGACAGGCCGAGCAGTTCTTC; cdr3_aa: CASSFGQAEQFF
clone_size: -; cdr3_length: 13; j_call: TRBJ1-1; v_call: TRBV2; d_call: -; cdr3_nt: TGTGCCAGCGGACAGCGGAGGAACACTGAAGCTTTCTTT; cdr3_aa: CASGQRRNTEAFF
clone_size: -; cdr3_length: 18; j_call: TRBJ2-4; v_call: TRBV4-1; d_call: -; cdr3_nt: TGCGCCAGCAGCCAGGTGTCCGGGACCGGATTAGCCAAAAACATTCAGTACTTC; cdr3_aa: CASSQVSGTGLAKNIQYF
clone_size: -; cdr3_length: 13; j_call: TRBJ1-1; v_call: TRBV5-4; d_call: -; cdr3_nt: TGTGCCAGCAGCTTCGAGATGAACACTGAAGCTTTCTTT; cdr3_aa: CASSFEMNTEAFF
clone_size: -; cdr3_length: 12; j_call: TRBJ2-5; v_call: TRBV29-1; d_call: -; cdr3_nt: TGCAGCGTTCCCGTCACCATAGGTACCCAGTACTTC; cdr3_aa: CSVPVTIGTQYF
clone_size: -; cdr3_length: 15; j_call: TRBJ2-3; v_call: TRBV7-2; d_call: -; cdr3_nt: TGTGCCAGCAGCTTAGGACAGGCGTCCACAGATACGCAGTATTTT; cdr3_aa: CASSLGQASTDTQYF
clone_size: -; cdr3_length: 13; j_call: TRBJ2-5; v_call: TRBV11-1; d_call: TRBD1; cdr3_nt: TGTGCCAGCAGCGGGGACAGCCAAGAGACCCAGTACTTC; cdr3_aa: CASSGDSQETQYF
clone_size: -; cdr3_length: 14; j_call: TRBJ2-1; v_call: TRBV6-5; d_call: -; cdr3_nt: TGTGCCAGCAAGGGGGGGATAGCGTGGAATGAGCAGTTCTTC; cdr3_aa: CASKGGIAWNEQFF
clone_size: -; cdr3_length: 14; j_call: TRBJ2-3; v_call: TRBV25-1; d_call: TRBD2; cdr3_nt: TGTGCCGTCCGTCTGACGGGGGGAGCGGATACGCAGTATTTT; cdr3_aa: CAVRLTGGADTQYF
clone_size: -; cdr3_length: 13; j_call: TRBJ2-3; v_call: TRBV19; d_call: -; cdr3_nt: TGTGCCAGTAGTATTCGAGGCACAGATACGCAGTATTTT; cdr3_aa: CASSIRGTDTQYF
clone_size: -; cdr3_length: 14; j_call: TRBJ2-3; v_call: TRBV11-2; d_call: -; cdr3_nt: TGTGCCAGCAGCTTAGTGGTCGGGACAGATACGCAGTATTTT; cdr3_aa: CASSLVVGTDTQYF
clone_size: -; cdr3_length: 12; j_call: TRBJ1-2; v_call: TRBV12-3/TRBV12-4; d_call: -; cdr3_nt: -; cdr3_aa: CASSFGQGARTF
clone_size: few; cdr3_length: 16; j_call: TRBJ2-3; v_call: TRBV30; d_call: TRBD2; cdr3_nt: TGTGCCTGGAGGCTAGCGGGGGGGCTTGGCACAGATACGCAGTATTTT; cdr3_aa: CAWRLAGGLGTDTQYF
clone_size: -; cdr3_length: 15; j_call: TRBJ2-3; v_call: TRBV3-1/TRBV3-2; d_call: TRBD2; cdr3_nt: TGTGCCAGCAGCCGCGGACTAGCGGACACAGATACGCAGTATTTT; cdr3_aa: CASSRGLADTDTQYF
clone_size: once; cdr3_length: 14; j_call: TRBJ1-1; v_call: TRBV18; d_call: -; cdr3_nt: TGTGCCAGCTCACCCGGGACGTCGGGGGCTGAAGCTTTCTTT; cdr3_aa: CASSPGTSGAEAFF